The rows below give T cell receptor beta chains drawn from one sample of a study of shared clonotypes between healthy human individuals. TCRdb's table, derived via immunoSEQ multiplex PCR, lists solely in-frame clones and lacks some. The top ten clones hold over 1.3% of a sample with 950,000 to 1,300,000 clones, about 70% of them seen once. The sample was memory CD4+ T cells sorted from blood. The source of these receptors is a man aged 18 to 30 in good health. Both conserved end residues are part of each CDR3. The D gene is left open where the match is weak. A row's size may be missing; if present it is once, few, many or a size class.

many	TRBV11-2	.	TRBJ2-7	CASSLIGMYYEQYF	TGTGCCAGCAGCTTAATAGGGATGTACTACGAGCAGTACTTC
.	TRBV19	.	TRBJ1-4	CASSMGGPYNEKLFF	TGTGCCAGTAGTATGGGGGGACCGTATAATGAAAAACTGTTTTTT
.	TRBV6-1	.	TRBJ1-2	CASSEQGEGSYGYTF	TGTGCCAGCAGTGAGCAGGGAGAGGGTAGCTATGGCTACACCTTC
.	TRBV7-7	TRBD1	TRBJ2-3	CASSLGTGGADTQYF	TGTGCTAGCAGCTTAGGTACAGGGGGCGCGGATACGCAGTATTTT
few	TRBV5-6	.	TRBJ2-7	CASSVLQGRGGQYF	TGTGCCAGCAGCGTATTACAGGGACGGGGTGGGCAGTACTTC
.	TRBV11-3	.	TRBJ2-3	CASTIGGGENTQYF	TGTGCCAGCACCATCGGAGGGGGCGAGAATACGCAGTATTTT
.	TRBV7-9	.	TRBJ2-3	CASSFYGEWDTQYF	TGTGCCAGCAGCTTTTACGGGGAGTGGGATACGCAGTATTTT
.	TRBV7-3	TRBD1	TRBJ2-7	CASSRMGQLESYEQYF	TGTGCCAGCAGCCGAATGGGACAGCTCGAGTCCTACGAGCAGTACTTC
.	TRBV5-1	.	TRBJ2-7	CASSLGGHEQYF	TGCGCCAGCAGCTTAGGGGGGCACGAGCAGTACTTC
.	TRBV4-1	.	TRBJ2-7	CASSQTPARDTYEQYF	TGCGCCAGCAGCCAAACACCCGCGAGGGACACCTACGAGCAGTACTTC
once	TRBV21-1	.	TRBJ2-3	CASSKEDGGPTDTQYF	TGTGCCAGCAGCAAAGAGGACGGGGGGCCCACAGATACGCAGTATTTT
once	TRBV9	TRBD2	TRBJ2-3	CASAGTSGVDTQYF	TGTGCCAGTGCCGGGACTAGCGGTGTTGATACGCAGTATTTT
.	TRBV11-2	TRBD2	TRBJ2-3	CASSPLAGNSTDTQYF	TGTGCCAGCAGCCCTTTAGCGGGGAATAGCACAGATACGCAGTATTTT
.	TRBV10-1	TRBD1	TRBJ2-3	CATGTGGTDTQYF	TGCGCCACCGGGACAGGGGGCACAGATACGCAGTATTTT
.	TRBV25-1	.	TRBJ1-2	CATRREGGYTF	TGTGCCACCAGACGTGAAGGTGGCTACACCTTC
.	TRBV7-2	TRBD2	TRBJ2-3	CASSFSGSGADTQYF	TGTGCCAGCAGCTTTAGCGGGAGCGGGGCAGATACGCAGTATTTT
once	TRBV9	TRBD2	TRBJ2-7	CASSVGGGALYEQYF	TGTGCCAGCAGCGTAGGCGGGGGGGCCCTTTACGAGCAGTACTTC
once	TRBV6-5	.	TRBJ1-2	CASRPTNYGYTF	TGTGCCAGCAGACCAACTAACTATGGCTACACCTTC
few	TRBV9	.	TRBJ2-1	CASSPRPSSGNNEQFF	TGTGCCAGCAGCCCCCGCCCTAGTTCCGGGAACAATGAGCAGTTCTTC
.	TRBV30	.	TRBJ1-4	CAWSANEKLFF	TGTGCCTGGAGCGCTAATGAAAAACTGTTTTTT